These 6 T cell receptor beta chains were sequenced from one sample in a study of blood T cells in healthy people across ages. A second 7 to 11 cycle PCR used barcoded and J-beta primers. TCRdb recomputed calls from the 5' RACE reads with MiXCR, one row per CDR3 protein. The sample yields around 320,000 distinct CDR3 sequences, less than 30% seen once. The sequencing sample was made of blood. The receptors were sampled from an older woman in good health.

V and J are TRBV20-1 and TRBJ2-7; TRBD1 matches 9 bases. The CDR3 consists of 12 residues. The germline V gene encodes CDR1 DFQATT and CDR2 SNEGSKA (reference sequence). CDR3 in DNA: TGCAGCACCGGGACAGGGAAACACGAGCAGTACTTC. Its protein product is CSTGTGKHEQYF.

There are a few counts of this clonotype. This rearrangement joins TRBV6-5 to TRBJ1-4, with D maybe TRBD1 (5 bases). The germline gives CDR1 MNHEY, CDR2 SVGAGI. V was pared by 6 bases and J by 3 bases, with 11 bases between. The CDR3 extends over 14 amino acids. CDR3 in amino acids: CASSEGLPNEKLFF. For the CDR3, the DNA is TGTGCCAGCAGCGAGGGGTTGCCTAATGAAAAACTGTTTTTT.

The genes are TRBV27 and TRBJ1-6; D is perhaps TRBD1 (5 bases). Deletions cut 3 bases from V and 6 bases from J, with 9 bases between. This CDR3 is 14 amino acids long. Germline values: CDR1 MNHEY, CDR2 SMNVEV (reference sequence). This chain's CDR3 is CASSLTEPNSPLHF. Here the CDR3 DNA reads TGTGCCAGCAGTTTGACAGAACCTAATTCACCCCTCCACTTT.

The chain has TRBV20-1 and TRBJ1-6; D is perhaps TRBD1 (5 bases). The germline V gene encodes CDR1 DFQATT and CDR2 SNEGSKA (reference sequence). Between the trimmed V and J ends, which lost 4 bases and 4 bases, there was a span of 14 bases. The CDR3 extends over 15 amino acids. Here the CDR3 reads CSATIQGLYNSPLHF. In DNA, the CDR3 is TGCAGTGCTACTATTCAGGGACTATATAATTCACCCCTCCACTTT.

The CDR3 nucleotides read TGCAGTGCAACATCTACAGGGCACCCCGGAGAGACCCAGTACTTC. This sequence encodes CSATSTGHPGETQYF. This chain uses TRBV20-1 with TRBJ2-5, with a possible D match to TRBD1 (6 bases). The CDR3 loop spans 15 amino acids. The germline V and J ends were trimmed by 6 bases and 4 bases, with 21 bases remaining between them. Germline assignment: CDR1 DFQATT and CDR2 SNEGSKA (reference sequence).

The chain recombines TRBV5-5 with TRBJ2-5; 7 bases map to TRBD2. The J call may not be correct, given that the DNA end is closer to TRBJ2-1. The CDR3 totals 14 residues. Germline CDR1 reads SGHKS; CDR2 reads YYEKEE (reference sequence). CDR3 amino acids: CASKWVAGSNEQFF. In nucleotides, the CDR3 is TGTGCCAGCAAATGGGTAGCGGGCAGCAATGAGCAGTTCTTC.